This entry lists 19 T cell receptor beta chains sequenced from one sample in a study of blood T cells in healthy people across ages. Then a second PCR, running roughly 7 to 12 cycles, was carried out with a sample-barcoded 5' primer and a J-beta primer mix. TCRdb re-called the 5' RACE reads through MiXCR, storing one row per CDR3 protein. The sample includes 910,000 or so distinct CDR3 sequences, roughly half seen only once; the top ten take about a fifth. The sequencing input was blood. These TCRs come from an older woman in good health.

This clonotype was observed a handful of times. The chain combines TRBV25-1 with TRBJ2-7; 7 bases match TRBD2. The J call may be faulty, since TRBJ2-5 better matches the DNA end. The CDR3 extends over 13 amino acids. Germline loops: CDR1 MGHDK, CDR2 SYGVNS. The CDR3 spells CATKGTSATTQYF. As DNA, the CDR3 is TGTGCCACCAAAGGCACTAGCGCCACGACCCAGTACTTC.

Here the CDR3 reads CSVVQGAWEQYF. The DNA of the CDR3 is TGCAGTGTTGTACAGGGGGCATGGGAGCAGTACTTC. This chain uses TRBV20-1 with TRBJ2-7, with 9 bases matching TRBD1. Losses at the gene ends were 7 bases for V and 7 bases for J; bases not matched to a gene: 8. From germline, CDR1 is DFQATT and CDR2 SNEGSKA (reference sequence). The CDR3 is made up of 12 amino acids.

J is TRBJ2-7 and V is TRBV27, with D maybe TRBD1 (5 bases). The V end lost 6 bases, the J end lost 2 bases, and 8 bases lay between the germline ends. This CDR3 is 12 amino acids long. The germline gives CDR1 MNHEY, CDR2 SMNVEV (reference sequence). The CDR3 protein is CASRGHPYEQYF. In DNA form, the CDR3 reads TGTGCCAGCAGGGGGCACCCCTACGAGCAGTACTTC.

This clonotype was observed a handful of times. CDR3 coding DNA: TGTGCCAGCAGTTTACCCCAGCGGCAGTACTTC. This sequence encodes CASSLPQRQYF. This chain connects TRBV28 to TRBJ2-7; no firm D call. CDR3 length equals 11 residues. Trimming took off 2 bases at V and 9 bases at J, with 8 bases between the two ends. The germline V gene encodes CDR1 MDHEN and CDR2 SYDVKM.

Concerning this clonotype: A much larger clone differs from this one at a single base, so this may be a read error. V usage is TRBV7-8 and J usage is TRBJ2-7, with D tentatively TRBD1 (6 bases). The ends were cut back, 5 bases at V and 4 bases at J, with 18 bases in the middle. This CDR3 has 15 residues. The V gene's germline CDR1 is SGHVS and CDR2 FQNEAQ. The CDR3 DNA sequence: TGTGCCAGCAGCCGCAGGACAGCGGAAACTTACGAGCAGTACTTC. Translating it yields CASSRRTAETYEQYF.

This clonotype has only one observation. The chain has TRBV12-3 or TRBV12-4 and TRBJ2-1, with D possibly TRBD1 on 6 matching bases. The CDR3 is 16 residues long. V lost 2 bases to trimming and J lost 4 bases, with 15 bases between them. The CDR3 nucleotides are TGTGCCAGCAGTTTATTTGGCCAGGGGAATTACAATGAGCAGTTCTTC. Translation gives CASSLFGQGNYNEQFF.

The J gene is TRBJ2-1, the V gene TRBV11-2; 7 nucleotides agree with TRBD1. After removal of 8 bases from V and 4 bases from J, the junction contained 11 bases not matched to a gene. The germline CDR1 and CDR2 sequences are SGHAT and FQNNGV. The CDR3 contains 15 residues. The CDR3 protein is CASFRGGESYNEQFF. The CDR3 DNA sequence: TGTGCCAGCTTTCGAGGGGGCGAGTCTTACAATGAGCAGTTCTTC. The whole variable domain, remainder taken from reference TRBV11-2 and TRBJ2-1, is EAGVAQSPRYKIIEKRQSVAFWCNPISGHATLYWYQQILGQGPKLLIQFQNNGVVDDSQLPKDRFSAERLKGVDSTLKIQPAKLEDSAVYLCASFRGGESYNEQFFGPGTRLTVL.

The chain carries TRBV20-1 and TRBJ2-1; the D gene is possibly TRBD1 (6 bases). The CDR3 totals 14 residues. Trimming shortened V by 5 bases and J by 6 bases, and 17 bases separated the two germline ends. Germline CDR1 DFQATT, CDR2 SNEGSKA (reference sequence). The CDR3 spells CSAPNREWPNEQFF. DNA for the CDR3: TGCAGTGCTCCAAACAGGGAGTGGCCCAATGAGCAGTTCTTC.

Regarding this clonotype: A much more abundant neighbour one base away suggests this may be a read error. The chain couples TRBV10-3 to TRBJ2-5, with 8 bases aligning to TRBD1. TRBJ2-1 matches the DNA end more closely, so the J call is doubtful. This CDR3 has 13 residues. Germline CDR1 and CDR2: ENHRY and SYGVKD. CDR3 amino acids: CAISTQGEETQFF. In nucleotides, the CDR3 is TGTGCCATCAGTACACAGGGGGAAGAGACCCAGTTCTTC.

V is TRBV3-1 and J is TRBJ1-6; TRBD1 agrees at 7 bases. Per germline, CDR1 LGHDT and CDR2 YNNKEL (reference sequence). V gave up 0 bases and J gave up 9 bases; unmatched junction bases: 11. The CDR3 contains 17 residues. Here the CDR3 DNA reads TGTGCCAGCAGCCAAGATCGGAGGACAGGTTGGATTTCACCCCTCCACTTT. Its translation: CASSQDRRTGWISPLHF.

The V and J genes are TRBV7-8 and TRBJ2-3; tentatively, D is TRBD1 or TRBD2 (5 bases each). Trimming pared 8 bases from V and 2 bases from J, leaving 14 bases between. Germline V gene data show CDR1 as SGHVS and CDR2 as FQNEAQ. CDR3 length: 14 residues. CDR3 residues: CASLGEAVTDTQYF. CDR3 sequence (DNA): TGTGCCAGCCTAGGGGAAGCGGTCACAGATACGCAGTATTTT.

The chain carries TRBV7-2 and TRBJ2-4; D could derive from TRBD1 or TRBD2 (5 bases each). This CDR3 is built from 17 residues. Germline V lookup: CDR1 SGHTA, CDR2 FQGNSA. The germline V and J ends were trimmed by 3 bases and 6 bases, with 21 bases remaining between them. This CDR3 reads CASSFNPLLGDRNIQYF. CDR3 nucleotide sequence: TGTGCCAGCAGCTTCAATCCTCTTCTGGGGGATCGAAACATTCAGTACTTC.

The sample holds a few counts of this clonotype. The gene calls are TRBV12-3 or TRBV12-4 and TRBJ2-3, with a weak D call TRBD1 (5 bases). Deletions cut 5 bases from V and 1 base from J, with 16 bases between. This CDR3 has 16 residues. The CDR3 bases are TGTGCCAGCAGTGGGGCCCCATGGATGGGCACAGATACGCAGTATTTT. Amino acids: CASSGAPWMGTDTQYF.

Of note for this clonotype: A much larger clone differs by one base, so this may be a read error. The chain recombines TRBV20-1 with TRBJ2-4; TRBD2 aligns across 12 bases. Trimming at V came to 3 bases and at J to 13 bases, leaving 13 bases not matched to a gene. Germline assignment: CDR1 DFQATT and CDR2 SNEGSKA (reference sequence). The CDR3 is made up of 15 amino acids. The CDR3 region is CSARRTSGIYNEQYF. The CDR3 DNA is TGCAGTGCTAGGCGGACTAGCGGGATTTACAATGAGCAGTACTTC.

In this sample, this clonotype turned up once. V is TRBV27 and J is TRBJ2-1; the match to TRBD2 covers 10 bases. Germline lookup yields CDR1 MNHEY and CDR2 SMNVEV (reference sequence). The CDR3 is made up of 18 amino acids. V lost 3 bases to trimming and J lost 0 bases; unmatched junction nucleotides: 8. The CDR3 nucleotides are TGTGCCAGCAGTTTGCTAGCGGGAGTTTCGGACTCCTACAATGAGCAGTTCTTC. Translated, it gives CASSLLAGVSDSYNEQFF.

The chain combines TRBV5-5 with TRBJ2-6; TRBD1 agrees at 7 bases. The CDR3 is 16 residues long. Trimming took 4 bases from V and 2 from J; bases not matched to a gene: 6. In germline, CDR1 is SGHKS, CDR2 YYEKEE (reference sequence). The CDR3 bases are TGTGCCAGCAGCACAAGGACAGGCGCTGGGGCCAACGTCCTGACTTTC. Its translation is CASSTRTGAGANVLTF. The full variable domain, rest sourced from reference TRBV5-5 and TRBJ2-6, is DAGVTQSPTHLIKTRGQQVTLRCSPISGHKSVSWYQQVLGQGPQFIFQYYEKEERGRGNFPDRFSARQFPNYSSELNVNALLLGDSALYLCASSTRTGAGANVLTFGAGSRLTVL.

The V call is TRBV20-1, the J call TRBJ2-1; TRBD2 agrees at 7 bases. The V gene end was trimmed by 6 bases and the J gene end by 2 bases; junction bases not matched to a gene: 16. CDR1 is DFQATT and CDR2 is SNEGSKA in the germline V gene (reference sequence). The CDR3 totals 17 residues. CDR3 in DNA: TGCAGTGCCGCCCCACTAAGACTAGCCGGCACCTACAATGAGCAGTTCTTC. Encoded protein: CSAAPLRLAGTYNEQFF.

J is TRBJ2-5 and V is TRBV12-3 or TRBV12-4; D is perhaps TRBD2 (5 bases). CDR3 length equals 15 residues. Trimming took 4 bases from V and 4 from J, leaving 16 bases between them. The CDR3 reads CASSSPRGVPETQYF. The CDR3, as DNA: TGTGCCAGCAGTTCCCCTCGGGGAGTTCCAGAGACCCAGTACTTC.

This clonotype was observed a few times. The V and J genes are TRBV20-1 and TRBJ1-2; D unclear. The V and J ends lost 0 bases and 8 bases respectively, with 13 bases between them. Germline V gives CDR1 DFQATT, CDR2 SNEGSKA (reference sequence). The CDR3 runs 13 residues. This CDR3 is CSARDQTQRGYTF. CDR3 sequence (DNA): TGCAGTGCTAGAGATCAGACTCAGCGGGGCTACACCTTC.